This TCR beta chain was captured in a study of cytomegalovirus exposure and HLA in healthy donors. Study-level information: The same platform as the roughly 630 first-cohort repertoires was used for the 120 validation repertoires, a later analysis reported.

Study-wide findings and caveats: The study flagged some 180 TCR beta chains as cytomegalovirus-associated.

The J segment lost 9 bases and the V segment lost 7 bases, leaving 11 bases of the junction unmatched. Germline-derived CDR1 and CDR2 are MDHEN and SYDVKM. The CDR3 totals 14 residues. This table comes from immunoSEQ multiplex PCR, and its TCRdb copy is limited to in-frame clones, with some not included. The sample includes under 200,000 clones, roughly 91% seen only once; the top ten take 4% to 5%. In the case of this clone: Its matching antigen is unknown.

The genes are TRBV28 and TRBJ1-3; TRBD1 matches at 8 bases. The sample was PBMCs. The receptor was derived from a man between 18 and 35 years old in good health and CMV-seropositive. The CDR3 spells CASTSQGAPSTIYF. DNA for the CDR3: TGTGCCAGCACTTCGCAGGGGGCTCCAAGCACCATATATTTT. The full variable domain, with the rest looked up from reference TRBV28 and TRBJ1-3, is DVKVTQSSRYLVKRTGEKVFLECVQDMDHENMFWYRQDPGLGLRLIYFSYDVKMKEKGDIPEGYSVSREKKERFSLILESASTNQTSMYLCASTSQGAPSTIYFGEGSWLTVV.